The subject of this entry is one T cell receptor beta chain. This clone was counted between two and nine times. Its antigen is still unknown. One base away there is no much larger clone; base qualities are not given. V loses 0 bases of germline sequence and J loses 6 bases, and the interval between the two ends is 14 bases. For CDR1 and CDR2, the germline V gene lists SGDLS and YYNGEE. Counted from cysteine to phenylalanine, this CDR3 has 15 amino acids. Left in the record is the CDR3 DNA by itself, 45 bases read in frame from the first base. This specimen comes from a study of tumor-infiltrating lymphocytes in localized non-small cell lung cancer (dated by TCRdb to about 2021). At the level of the whole study: The cohort included patients whose samples were collected after neoadjuvant chemotherapy, as well as both smokers and never-smokers and several histologies. Alongside flow cytometry, multiplex immunofluorescence, RNA-seq, exome sequencing and proteomics, TCR sequencing was applied to the same patients as one of several integrated assays. Resected tumor tissue and uninvolved lung tissue described as non-adjacent to the tumor were contributed by each patient, with both tissues obtained from the same patient. The overall ICON cohort was composed of some 140 surgical patients with localized non-small cell lung cancer whose tumors were resected. For more than 45 patients, immunoSEQ T-cell fraction was compared between paired tumor and uninvolved lung. Broad study findings and their caveats: Consistent with immunofluorescence CD3 counts, TCRbeta sequencing supported greater T cell infiltration in tumors than in uninvolved lung tissue. Because different assays used different pieces of the same tissue, technical variation could not be distinguished from intratumor heterogeneity. Because assay coverage varied across patients depending on available tissue quantity, TCR sequencing was performed for only a subset of the cohort. The TCR-derived T-cell fraction showed no difference between the flow cytometry-defined immunotypes IM1 (good prognosis) and IM2 (poor prognosis). Recurrence-free survival showed no association with tumor T-cell fraction from TCR sequencing (p = 0.61).

The T-cell fraction in tumor and uninvolved lung tissue was obtained from TCR sequencing using the immunoSEQ assay. As for the original processing: In the survival analysis, patients were divided into a high T-cell fraction group (upper tertile) and a low T-cell fraction group (lower two tertiles), and the two groups were compared using a log-rank test. Paired tumor versus uninvolved lung differences in T-cell fraction were tested with a signed-rank test. TCRdb stores this immuneACCESS table with in-frame sequences only. Part of the clones is absent; in the studies checked, under half of the shortfall reflects unresolved V genes, and no reason is known for the rest. V, J and clone size were drawn from that table, and D and trimming were deduced from the DNA. This sample lists fewer than 8,500 clones; 70% to 75% were detected once. The leading ten clones occupy over 11% of the sample. ICON enrollment began in early 2016, and the last patient was enrolled in late 2018. A subcohort of approximately 80 patients provided fresh tumor and matched uninvolved tissue for in-depth immune analyses, with TCR sequencing among those analyses. DNA isolated from bulk tissue, without cell sorting, was used for TCR sequencing.

Specimen: lung tumor tissue. This receptor was obtained from a human donor with non-small cell lung cancer. The receptor chain draws on TRBV9 and TRBJ2-3, with no D gene named confidently. The nucleotide sequence reads as follows: TGTGCCAGCAGCGTAGAGGGTCAGGTCGTGGATACGCAGTATTTT. Its protein product is CASSVEGQVVDTQYF.